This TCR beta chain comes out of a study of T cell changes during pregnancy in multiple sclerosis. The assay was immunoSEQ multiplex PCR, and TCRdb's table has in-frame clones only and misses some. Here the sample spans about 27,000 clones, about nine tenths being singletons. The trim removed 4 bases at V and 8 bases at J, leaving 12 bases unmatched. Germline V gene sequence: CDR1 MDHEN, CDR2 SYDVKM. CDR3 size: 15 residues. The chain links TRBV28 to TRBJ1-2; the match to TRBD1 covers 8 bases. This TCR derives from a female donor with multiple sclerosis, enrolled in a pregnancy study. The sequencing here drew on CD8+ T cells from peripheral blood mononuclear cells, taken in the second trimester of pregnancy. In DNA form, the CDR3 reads TGTGCCAGCAGTTCTCCCCCCGGACAGGGTAGGGGCTACACCTTC. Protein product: CASSSPPGQGRGYTF.